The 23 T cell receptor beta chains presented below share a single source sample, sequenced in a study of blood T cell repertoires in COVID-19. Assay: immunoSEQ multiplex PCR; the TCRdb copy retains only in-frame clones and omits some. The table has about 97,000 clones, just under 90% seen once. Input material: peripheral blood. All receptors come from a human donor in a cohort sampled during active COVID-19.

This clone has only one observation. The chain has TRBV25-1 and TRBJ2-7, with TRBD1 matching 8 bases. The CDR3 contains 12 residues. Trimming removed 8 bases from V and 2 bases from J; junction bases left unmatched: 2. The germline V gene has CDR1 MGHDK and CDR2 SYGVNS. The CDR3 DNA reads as TGTGCCAGCGGGGGACAGGCCTACGAGCAGTACTTC. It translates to CASGGQAYEQYF.

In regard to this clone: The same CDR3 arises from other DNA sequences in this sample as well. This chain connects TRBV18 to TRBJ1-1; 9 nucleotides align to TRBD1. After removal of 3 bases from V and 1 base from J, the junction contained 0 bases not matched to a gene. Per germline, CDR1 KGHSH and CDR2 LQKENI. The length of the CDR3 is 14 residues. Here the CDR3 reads CASSPGQGNTEAFF. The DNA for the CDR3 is TGTGCCAGCTCACCGGGACAGGGGAACACTGAAGCTTTCTTT.

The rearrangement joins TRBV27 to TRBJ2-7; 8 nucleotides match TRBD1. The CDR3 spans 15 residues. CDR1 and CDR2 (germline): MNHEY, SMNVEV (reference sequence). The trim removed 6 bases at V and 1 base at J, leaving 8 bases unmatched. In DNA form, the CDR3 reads TGTGCCAGCAGCTGGGTACAGGGGGGTTCCTACGAGCAGTACTTC. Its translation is CASSWVQGGSYEQYF.

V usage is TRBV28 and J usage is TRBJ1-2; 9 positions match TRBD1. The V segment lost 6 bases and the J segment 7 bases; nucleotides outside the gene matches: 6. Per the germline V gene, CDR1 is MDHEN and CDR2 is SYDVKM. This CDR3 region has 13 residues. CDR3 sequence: CASSVGTGSGYTF. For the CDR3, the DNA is TGTGCCAGCAGCGTGGGGACAGGGAGTGGCTACACCTTC.

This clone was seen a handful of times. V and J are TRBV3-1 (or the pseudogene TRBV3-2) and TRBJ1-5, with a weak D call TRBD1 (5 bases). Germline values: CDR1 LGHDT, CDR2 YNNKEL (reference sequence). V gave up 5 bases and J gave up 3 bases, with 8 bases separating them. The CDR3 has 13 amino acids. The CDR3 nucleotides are TGTGCCAGCAGCAGACAGAACAATCAGCCCCAGCATTTT. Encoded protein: CASSRQNNQPQHF.

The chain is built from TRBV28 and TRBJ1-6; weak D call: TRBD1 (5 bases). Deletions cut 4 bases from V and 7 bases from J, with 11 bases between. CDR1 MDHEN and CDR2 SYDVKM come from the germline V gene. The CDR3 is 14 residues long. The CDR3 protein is CASSSQAFNSPLHF. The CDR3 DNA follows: TGTGCCAGCAGTTCACAGGCGTTCAATTCACCCCTCCACTTT.

The CDR3 DNA sequence: TGTGCCAGCAGTTACTTTACTAGCGGAGTCTACAATGAGCAGTTCTTC. This encodes CASSYFTSGVYNEQFF. The V call is TRBV6-6, the J call TRBJ2-1; 8 bases agree with TRBD2. Germline V gene sequence: CDR1 MNHNY, CDR2 SVGAGI (reference sequence). V dropped 1 base and J dropped 3; count of bases not matched to a gene: 5. This CDR3 region has 16 residues.

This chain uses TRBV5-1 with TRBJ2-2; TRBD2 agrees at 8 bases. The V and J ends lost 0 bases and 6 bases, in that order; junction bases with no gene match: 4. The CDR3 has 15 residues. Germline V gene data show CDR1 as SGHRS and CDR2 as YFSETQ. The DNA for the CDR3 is TGCGCCAGCAGCTTGGACGGGAGGGGCGCCGGGGAGCTGTTTTTT. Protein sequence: CASSLDGRGAGELFF.

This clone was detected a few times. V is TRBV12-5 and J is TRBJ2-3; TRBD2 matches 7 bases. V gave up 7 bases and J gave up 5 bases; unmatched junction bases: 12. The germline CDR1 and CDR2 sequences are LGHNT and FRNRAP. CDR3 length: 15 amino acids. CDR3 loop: CASATNAGAGDTQYF. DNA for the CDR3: TGTGCTAGTGCCACCAACGCGGGAGCAGGAGATACGCAGTATTTT. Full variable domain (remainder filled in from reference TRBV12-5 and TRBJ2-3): DARVTQTPRHKVTEMGQEVTMRCQPILGHNTVFWYRQTMMQGLELLAYFRNRAPLDDSGMPKDRFSAEMPDATLATLKIQPSEPRDSAVYFCASATNAGAGDTQYFGPGTRLTVL.

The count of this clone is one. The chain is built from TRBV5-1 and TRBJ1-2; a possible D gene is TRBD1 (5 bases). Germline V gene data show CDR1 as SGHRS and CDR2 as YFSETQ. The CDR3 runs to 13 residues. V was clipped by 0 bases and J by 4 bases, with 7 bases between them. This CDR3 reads CASSLETAYGYTF. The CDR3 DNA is TGCGCCAGCAGCTTGGAGACAGCCTATGGCTACACCTTC.

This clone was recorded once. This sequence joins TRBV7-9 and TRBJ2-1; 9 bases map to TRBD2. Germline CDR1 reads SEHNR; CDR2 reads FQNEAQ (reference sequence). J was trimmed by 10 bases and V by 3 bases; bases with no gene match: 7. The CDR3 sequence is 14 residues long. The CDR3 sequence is CASSFAGGPLEQFF. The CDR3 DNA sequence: TGTGCCAGCAGCTTTGCGGGAGGGCCCCTCGAGCAGTTCTTC. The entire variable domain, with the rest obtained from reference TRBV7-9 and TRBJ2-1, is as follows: DTGVSQNPRHKITKRGQNVTFRCDPISEHNRLYWYRQTLGQGPEFLTYFQNEAQLEKSRLLSDRFSAERPKGSFSTLEIQRTEQGDSAMYLCASSFAGGPLEQFFGPGTRLTVL.

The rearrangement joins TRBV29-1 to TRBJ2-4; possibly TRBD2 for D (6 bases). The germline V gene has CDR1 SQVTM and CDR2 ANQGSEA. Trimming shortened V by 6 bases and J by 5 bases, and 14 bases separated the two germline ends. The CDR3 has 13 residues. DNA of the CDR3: TGCAGCGTGGCAACTAGCCCCCAAAACATTCAGTACTTC. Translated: CSVATSPQNIQYF.

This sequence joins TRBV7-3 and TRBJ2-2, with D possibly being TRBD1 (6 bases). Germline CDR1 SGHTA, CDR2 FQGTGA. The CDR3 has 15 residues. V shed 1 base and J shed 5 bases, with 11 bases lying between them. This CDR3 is CASSLSRGATGELFF. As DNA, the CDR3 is TGTGCCAGCAGCTTAAGCAGGGGTGCAACCGGGGAGCTGTTTTTT.

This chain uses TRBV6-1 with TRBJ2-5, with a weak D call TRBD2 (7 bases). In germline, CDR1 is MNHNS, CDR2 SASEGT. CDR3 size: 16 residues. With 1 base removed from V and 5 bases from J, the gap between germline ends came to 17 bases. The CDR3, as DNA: TGTGCCAGCAGTGAAGTTGCGGGGGCGGATGCTGAGACCCAGTACTTC. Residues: CASSEVAGADAETQYF.

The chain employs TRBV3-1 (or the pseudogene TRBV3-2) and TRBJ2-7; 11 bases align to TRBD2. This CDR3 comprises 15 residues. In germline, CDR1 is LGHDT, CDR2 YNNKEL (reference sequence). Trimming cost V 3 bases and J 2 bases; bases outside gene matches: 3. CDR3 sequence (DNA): TGTGCCAGCAGCCACACGACTAGCGGGACCTACGAGCAGTACTTC. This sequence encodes CASSHTTSGTYEQYF.

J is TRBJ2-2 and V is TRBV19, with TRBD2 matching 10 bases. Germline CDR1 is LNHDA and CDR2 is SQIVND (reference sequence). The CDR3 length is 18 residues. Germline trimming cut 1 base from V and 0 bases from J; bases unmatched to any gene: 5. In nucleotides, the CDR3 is TGTGCCAGTAGTATAGTCACTAGCGGGGAACCGAACACCGGGGAGCTGTTTTTT. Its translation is CASSIVTSGEPNTGELFF. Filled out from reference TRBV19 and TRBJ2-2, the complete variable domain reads DGGITQSPKYLFRKEGQNVTLSCEQNLNHDAMYWYRQDPGQGLRLIYYSQIVNDFQKGDIAEGYSVSREKKESFPLTVTSAQKNPTAFYLCASSIVTSGEPNTGELFFGEGSRLTVL.

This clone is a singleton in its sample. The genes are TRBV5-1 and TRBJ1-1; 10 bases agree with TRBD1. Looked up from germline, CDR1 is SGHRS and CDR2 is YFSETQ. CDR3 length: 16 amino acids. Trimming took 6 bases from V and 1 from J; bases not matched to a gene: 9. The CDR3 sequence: CASNGETGGRNTEAFF. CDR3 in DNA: TGCGCCAGCAATGGAGAGACAGGGGGCAGGAACACTGAAGCTTTCTTT.

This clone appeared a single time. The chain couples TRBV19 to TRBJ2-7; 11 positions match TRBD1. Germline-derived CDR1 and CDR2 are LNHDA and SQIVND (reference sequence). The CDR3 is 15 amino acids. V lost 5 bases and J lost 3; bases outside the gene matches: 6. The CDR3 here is CASSFWTGGDYEQYF. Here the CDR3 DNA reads TGTGCCAGTAGTTTCTGGACAGGGGGCGACTACGAGCAGTACTTC.

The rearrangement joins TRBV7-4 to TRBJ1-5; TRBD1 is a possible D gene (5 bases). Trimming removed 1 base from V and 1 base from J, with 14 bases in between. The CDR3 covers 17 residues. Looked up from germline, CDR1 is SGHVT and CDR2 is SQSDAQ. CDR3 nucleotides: TGTGCCAGCAGCTTAGGAGGGGCGGGGAACAGCAATCAGCCCCAGCATTTT. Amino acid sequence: CASSLGGAGNSNQPQHF.

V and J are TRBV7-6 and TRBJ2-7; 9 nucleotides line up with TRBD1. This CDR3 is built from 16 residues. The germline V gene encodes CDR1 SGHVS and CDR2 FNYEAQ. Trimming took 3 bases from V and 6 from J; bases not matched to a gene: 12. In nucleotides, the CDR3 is TGTGCCAGCAGCTTCAGTACCGGGACAGGGATTCGCGAGCAGTACTTC. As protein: CASSFSTGTGIREQYF.

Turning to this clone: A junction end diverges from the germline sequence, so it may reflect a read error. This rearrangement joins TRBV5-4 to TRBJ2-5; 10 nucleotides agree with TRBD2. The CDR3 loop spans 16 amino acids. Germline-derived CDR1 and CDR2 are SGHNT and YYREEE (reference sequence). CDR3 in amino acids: CASSLPSGGPLEAQYF. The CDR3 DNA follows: TGTGCCAGCAGCCTGCCTAGCGGGGGTCCACTAGAGGCCCAGTACTTC.

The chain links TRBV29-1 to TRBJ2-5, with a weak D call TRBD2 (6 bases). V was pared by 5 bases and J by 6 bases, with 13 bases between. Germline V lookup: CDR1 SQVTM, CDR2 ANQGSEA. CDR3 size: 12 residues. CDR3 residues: CSVFPGSKTQYF. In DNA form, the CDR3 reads TGCAGCGTTTTCCCCGGGAGTAAGACCCAGTACTTC. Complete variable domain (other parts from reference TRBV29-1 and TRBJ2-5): SAVISQKPSRDICQRGTSLTIQCQVDSQVTMMFWYRQQPGQSLTLIATANQGSEATYESGFVIDKFPISRPNLTFSTLTVSNMSPEDSSIYLCSVFPGSKTQYFGPGTRLLVL.

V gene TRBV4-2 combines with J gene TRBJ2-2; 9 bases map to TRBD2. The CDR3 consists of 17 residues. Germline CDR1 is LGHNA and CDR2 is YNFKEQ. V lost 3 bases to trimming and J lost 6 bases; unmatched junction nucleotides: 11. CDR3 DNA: TGTGCCAGCAGCCACGTTAGCGGGGGTAGAATGGCCGGGGAGCTGTTTTTT. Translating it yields CASSHVSGGRMAGELFF.